This TCR beta chain was found in a study of blood T cell repertoires in COVID-19. The CDR3 loop spans 15 amino acids. Germline loops: CDR1 LGHDT, CDR2 YNNKEL (reference sequence). V was shortened by 1 base and J by 7 bases, with 14 bases between the two germline ends. Original data processing: Reference gene primer amplification in the assay estimated nucleated cell counts. Profiling relied on immunoSEQ multiplex PCR, and the TCRdb table lists in-frame clones only, not all of them. From that table come the V and J calls and clone size; the DNA was used to work out D and trimming. The sample holds under 300,000 clones, around nine tenths seen once.

V gene TRBV3-1 (or the pseudogene TRBV3-2) combines with J gene TRBJ2-1, with D possibly TRBD2 on 6 matching bases. The TCR sequence derives from a woman in her forties who had recovered from COVID-19. Source material: peripheral blood. The CDR3 protein is CASSQAGVLGNEQFF. CDR3 nucleotides: TGTGCCAGCAGCCAAGCGGGGGTTCTAGGAAATGAGCAGTTCTTC.